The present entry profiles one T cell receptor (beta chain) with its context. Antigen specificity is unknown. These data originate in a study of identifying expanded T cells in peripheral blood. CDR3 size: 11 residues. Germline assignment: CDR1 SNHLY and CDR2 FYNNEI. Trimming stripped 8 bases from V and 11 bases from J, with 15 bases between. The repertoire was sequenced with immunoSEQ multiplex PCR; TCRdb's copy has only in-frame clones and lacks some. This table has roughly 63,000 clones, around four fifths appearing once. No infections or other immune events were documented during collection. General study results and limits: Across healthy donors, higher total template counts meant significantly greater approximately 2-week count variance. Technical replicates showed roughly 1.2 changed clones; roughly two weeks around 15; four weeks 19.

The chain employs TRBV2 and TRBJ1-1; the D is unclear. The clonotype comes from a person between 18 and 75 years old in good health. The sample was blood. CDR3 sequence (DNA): TGTGCCAGCCAAGCCCTAGGATACGCTTTCTTT. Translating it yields CASQALGYAFF.